A single sample is the source of the 23 T cell receptor beta chains below, sequenced in a study of cytomegalovirus exposure and HLA in healthy donors (dated by TCRdb to the late 2010s). The receptor library was made with the immunoSEQ multiplex PCR assay. This immuneACCESS table, as held by TCRdb, lists in-frame sequences with V and J called but not all clones. Of the missing ones, under half trace to an unresolved V gene in checked studies; the others have no known cause. This sample lists 200,000 or so clones; approximately 80% were detected once. The ten largest clones represent roughly 7% of the sample. Sequences were obtained from PBMCs. These receptors were collected from a young man in good health and CMV-seropositive.

The chain links TRBV7-6 to TRBJ2-1, with TRBD2 matching over 10 bases. Germline trimming cut 1 base from V and 14 bases from J; bases unmatched to any gene: 8. Germline V lookup: CDR1 SGHVS, CDR2 FNYEAQ. The CDR3 is 14 amino acids. This chain's CDR3 is CASSLGGLAGEKFF. DNA for the CDR3: TGTGCCAGCAGCTTAGGGGGGCTAGCGGGGGAGAAGTTCTTC.

V usage is TRBV27 and J usage is TRBJ2-5, with TRBD1 matching over 8 bases. The trim removed 6 bases at V and 1 base at J, leaving 7 bases unmatched. The CDR3 loop spans 15 amino acids. Germline V gene lookup returns CDR1 MNHEY and CDR2 SMNVEV (reference sequence). The CDR3 reads CASSLQGAPQETQYF. The CDR3 bases are TGTGCCAGCAGCTTGCAGGGGGCCCCCCAAGAGACCCAGTACTTC.

V gene TRBV6-6 combines with J gene TRBJ1-2; D uncertain. This CDR3 comprises 16 residues. Trimming took off 4 bases at V and 3 bases at J, with 18 bases between the two ends. Per the germline V gene, CDR1 is MNHNY and CDR2 is SVGAGI (reference sequence). The CDR3 reads CASSSLQSAEDYGYTF. The CDR3, as DNA: TGTGCCAGCAGTTCCCTCCAATCGGCGGAGGACTATGGCTACACCTTC.

The CDR3 DNA reads TGTGCCAGCAGTTTAGGGCCGTTCTATGGCTACACCTTC. Translating it yields CASSLGPFYGYTF. The rearrangement links TRBV28 to TRBJ1-2; D uncertain. CDR3 length: 13 residues. Trimming removed 2 bases at V and 4 bases at J, with 8 bases between. The germline CDR1 and CDR2 sequences are MDHEN and SYDVKM.

The V call is TRBV15, the J call TRBJ2-5, with D perhaps matching TRBD1 (6 bases). Germline V lookup: CDR1 LNHNV, CDR2 YYDKDF (reference sequence). Trimming took off 0 bases at V and 3 bases at J, with 8 bases between the two ends. CDR3 length equals 14 residues. In DNA, the CDR3 is TGTGCCACCAGCAGAGAATACAGGGAAGAGACCCAGTACTTC. Encoded protein: CATSREYREETQYF. The full variable domain, its missing parts supplied by reference TRBV15 and TRBJ2-5, is DAMVIQNPRYQVTQFGKPVTLSCSQTLNHNVMYWYQQKSSQAPKLLFHYYDKDFNNEADTPDNFQSRRPNTSFCFLDIRSPGLGDTAMYLCATSREYREETQYFGPGTRLLVL.

This clone was recorded only once. The chain is built from TRBV5-6 and TRBJ1-2; 7 bases agree with TRBD1. The length of the CDR3 is 15 residues. Per the germline V gene, CDR1 is SGHDT and CDR2 is YYEEEE. The V and J ends lost 4 bases and 8 bases, in that order; junction bases with no gene match: 14. The CDR3 DNA follows: TGTGCCAGCAGCGACTGGGACAGTCCCTCGGGGGGCTACACCTTC. Protein product: CASSDWDSPSGGYTF.

The J gene is TRBJ1-2, the V gene TRBV13, with 7 nucleotides matching TRBD1. Germline CDR1 is PRHDT and CDR2 is FYEKMQ (reference sequence). The CDR3 length is 17 residues. Trimming took 4 bases from V and 1 from J; bases not matched to a gene: 12. CDR3 DNA sequence: TGTGCCAGCAGCTCCCGGGACAGCCCTATCAATAACTATGGCTACACCTTC. This sequence encodes CASSSRDSPINNYGYTF.

This chain links TRBV19 with TRBJ1-1; D is undetermined. The CDR3 covers 12 residues. Germline V gene data show CDR1 as LNHDA and CDR2 as SQIVND (reference sequence). V was shortened by 4 bases and J by 8 bases, with 11 bases between the two germline ends. The CDR3 DNA sequence: TGTGCCAGTAGTAGGTTGGGCAGGGAAGCTTTCTTT. It specifies CASSRLGREAFF.

The chain joins TRBV9 to TRBJ1-1, with TRBD1 as a possible D gene (5 bases). Germline-derived CDR1 and CDR2 are SGDLS and YYNGEE. V was pared by 0 bases and J by 11 bases, with 14 bases between. The CDR3 has 13 amino acids. The DNA for the CDR3 is TGTGCCAGCAGCGTAGAGATCGCAGGGCTCGCTTTCTTT. Translation gives CASSVEIAGLAFF.

This chain joins TRBV6-5 and TRBJ1-1; D not resolved. CDR1 is MNHEY and CDR2 is SVGAGI in the germline V gene. The V and J ends lost 6 bases and 14 bases respectively, with 16 bases between them. The CDR3 consists of 11 residues. This chain's CDR3 is CASRSVGGSFF. The CDR3, as DNA: TGTGCCAGCAGGTCAGTCGGAGGGTCCTTCTTT.

The gene calls are TRBV14 and TRBJ2-7; 11 nucleotides agree with TRBD2. This CDR3 has 18 residues. V lost 0 bases and J lost 3; bases outside the gene matches: 10. The germline V gene encodes CDR1 SGHDN and CDR2 FVKESK. CDR3 sequence (DNA): TGTGCCAGCAGCCAAGATTACAGGGGGGGGACTAGCGGCTACGAGCAGTACTTC. It specifies CASSQDYRGGTSGYEQYF.

V and J are TRBV9 and TRBJ1-5; D is perhaps TRBD1 (5 bases). Deletions cut 2 bases from V and 0 bases from J, with 15 bases between. CDR1 SGDLS and CDR2 YYNGEE come from the germline V gene. The CDR3 consists of 17 residues. This CDR3 reads CASSVGPQGNSNQPQHF. The CDR3 bases are TGTGCCAGCAGCGTCGGCCCTCAGGGTAATAGCAATCAGCCCCAGCATTTT. The full variable domain, completed using reference TRBV9 and TRBJ1-5, is DSGVTQTPKHLITATGQRVTLRCSPRSGDLSVYWYQQSLDQGLQFLIQYYNGEERAKGNILERFSAQQFPDLHSELNLSSLELGDSALYFCASSVGPQGNSNQPQHFGDGTRLSIL.

V gene TRBV27 combines with J gene TRBJ2-1, with D maybe TRBD2 (7 bases). V gave up 6 bases and J gave up 1 base, with 19 bases separating them. This CDR3 contains 17 residues. Germline assignment: CDR1 MNHEY and CDR2 SMNVEV (reference sequence). CDR3 in DNA: TGTGCCAGCAGACAAATAGGGGGGAGGGGGTCCTACAATGAGCAGTTCTTC. As protein: CASRQIGGRGSYNEQFF.

The chain uses TRBV7-9 and TRBJ1-4; D is undetermined. CDR1 is SEHNR, CDR2 FQNEAQ, per germline (reference sequence). Trimming shortened V by 1 base and J by 7 bases, and 13 bases separated the two germline ends. The CDR3 has 15 amino acids. The CDR3 loop is CASSLVPGLFEKLFF. CDR3 nucleotide sequence: TGTGCCAGCAGCTTAGTTCCGGGTTTGTTTGAAAAACTGTTTTTT.

The chain combines TRBV9 with TRBJ1-2; 9 bases map to TRBD1. V was pared by 3 bases and J by 3 bases, with 0 bases of the junction left unmatched. The CDR3 extends over 13 amino acids. Germline assignment: CDR1 SGDLS and CDR2 YYNGEE. CDR3 bases: TGTGCCAGCAGCGGACAGGGGGACTATGGCTACACCTTC. Amino acids: CASSGQGDYGYTF.

This chain connects TRBV4-3 to TRBJ1-1; D is perhaps TRBD1 (5 bases). V lost 5 bases to trimming and J lost 1 base, with 17 bases between them. CDR3 size: 16 residues. Germline values: CDR1 LGHNA, CDR2 YSLEER. CDR3 bases: TGCGCCAGCAGCGCAGGGTACCTCCTGAAGAACACTGAAGCTTTCTTT. Protein: CASSAGYLLKNTEAFF.

This rearrangement joins TRBV29-1 to TRBJ2-7, with 8 bases aligning to TRBD2. The CDR3 contains 14 residues. V lost 5 bases to trimming and J lost 5 bases; unmatched junction nucleotides: 11. Germline V gene sequence: CDR1 SQVTM, CDR2 ANQGSEA. CDR3 nucleotide sequence: TGCAGCGTTTCCGGGAGGGCCCAGGTGGACGAGCAGTACTTC. It translates to CSVSGRAQVDEQYF.

The chain has TRBV15 and TRBJ2-7, with TRBD1 matching 8 bases. The V gene end was trimmed by 5 bases and the J gene end by 4 bases; junction bases not matched to a gene: 7. Germline CDR1 LNHNV, CDR2 YYDKDF (reference sequence). The length of the CDR3 is 14 residues. The CDR3 DNA sequence: TGTGCCACCAGCCTGGACAGGGTTTTGTACGAGCAGTACTTC. This sequence encodes CATSLDRVLYEQYF.

The chain is built from TRBV7-9 and TRBJ1-2, with 7 positions matching TRBD1. V dropped 4 bases and J dropped 4; count of bases not matched to a gene: 12. Germline V CDR1 and CDR2: SEHNR, FQNEAQ (reference sequence). This CDR3 contains 16 residues. The CDR3 sequence is CASSSPLRQGSYGYTF. CDR3 DNA sequence: TGTGCCAGCAGCTCGCCCCTCAGACAGGGAAGCTATGGCTACACCTTC. The full variable domain, completed using reference TRBV7-9 and TRBJ1-2, is DTGVSQNPRHKITKRGQNVTFRCDPISEHNRLYWYRQTLGQGPEFLTYFQNEAQLEKSRLLSDRFSAERPKGSFSTLEIQRTEQGDSAMYLCASSSPLRQGSYGYTFGSGTRLTVV.

The rearrangement uses TRBV5-4 and TRBJ1-2; D call uncertain. This CDR3 contains 14 residues. Trimming shortened V by 4 bases and J by 3 bases, and 13 bases separated the two germline ends. In germline, CDR1 is SGHNT, CDR2 YYREEE (reference sequence). The CDR3 coding sequence is TGTGCCAGCAGCCCCACGGGAAGGGACTATGGCTACACCTTC. Its translation: CASSPTGRDYGYTF.

The V and J genes are TRBV11-3 and TRBJ2-7; 11 nucleotides align to TRBD2. Unmatched junction bases numbered 16, after V lost 1 base and J lost 5 bases. Per the germline V gene, CDR1 is SGHNT and CDR2 is YENEEA. The CDR3 runs 19 residues. CDR3 residues: CASSLAASGRPKFHDEQYF. As DNA, the CDR3 is TGTGCCAGCAGCTTAGCGGCTAGCGGGAGGCCTAAATTTCACGACGAGCAGTACTTC.

The J gene is TRBJ1-3, the V gene TRBV9; 8 bases are a match to TRBD1. Germline CDR1 reads SGDLS; CDR2 reads YYNGEE. The CDR3 covers 17 residues. Germline trimming cut 0 bases from V and 4 bases from J; bases unmatched to any gene: 9. The CDR3 DNA is TGTGCCAGCAGCGTAGCTTACGGCAGGGGGCAAGGAAACACCATATATTTT. Its protein product is CASSVAYGRGQGNTIYF.

This clone was counted a single time. The J gene is TRBJ2-3, the V gene TRBV2, with 9 bases aligning to TRBD2. This CDR3 region has 16 residues. CDR1 SNHLY and CDR2 FYNNEI come from the germline V gene. Unmatched junction bases numbered 7, after V lost 6 bases and J lost 0 bases. The CDR3 region has the DNA TGTGCCAGCAGGGGGGGACTAGCAGTTAGCACAGATACGCAGTATTTT. Translation gives CASRGGLAVSTDTQYF.